This T cell receptor beta chain was documented in a study of shared clonotypes between healthy human individuals. Whole-study context: Per donor, three plates held CD4 naive cells, three held CD4 memory, two held CD8 naive and one held CD8 memory.

TCRdb's copy holds only in-frame clones and misses some; the assay was immunoSEQ multiplex PCR. The data hold around 2.5 million clones, with 80% to 95% observed a single time. CDR3 size: 14 residues. From germline, CDR1 is SGHRS and CDR2 YFSETQ. V was shortened by 3 bases and J by 3 bases, with 12 bases between the two germline ends. To note about this clone: Its target is unknown.

General study findings and limits: Around 5.4% of naive CD4 clonotypes were common to a few donors.

J is TRBJ1-1 and V is TRBV5-1; D gene unclear. The material sequenced was naive CD4+ T cells from PBMCs. Subset reported: CD45RA+ positively selected. The clonotype was recovered from a man in his late teens or twenties in good health. Some clones in this sample may be carry-over from other donors' samples. CDR3: CASSSPRPHTEAFF. DNA for the CDR3: TGCGCCAGCAGCTCGCCCAGGCCACACACTGAAGCTTTCTTT. Using reference TRBV5-1 and TRBJ1-1 for the parts outside the CDR3, the full variable domain is KAGVTQTPRYLIKTRGQQVTLSCSPISGHRSVSWYQQTPGQGLQFLFEYFSETQRNKGNFPGRFSGRQFSNSRSEMNVSTLELGDSALYLCASSSPRPHTEAFFGQGTRLTVV.